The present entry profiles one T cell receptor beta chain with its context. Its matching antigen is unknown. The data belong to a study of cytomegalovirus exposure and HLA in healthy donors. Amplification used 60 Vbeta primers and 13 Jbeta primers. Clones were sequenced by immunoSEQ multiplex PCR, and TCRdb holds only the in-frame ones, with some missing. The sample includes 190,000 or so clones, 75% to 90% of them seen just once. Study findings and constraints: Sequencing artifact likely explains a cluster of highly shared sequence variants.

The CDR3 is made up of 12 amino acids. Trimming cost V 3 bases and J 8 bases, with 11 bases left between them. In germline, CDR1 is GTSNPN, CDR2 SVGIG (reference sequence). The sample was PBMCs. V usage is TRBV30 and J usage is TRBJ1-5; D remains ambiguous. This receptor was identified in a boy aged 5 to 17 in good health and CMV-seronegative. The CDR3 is CAWSTGSEPQHF. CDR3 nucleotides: TGTGCCTGGAGCACCGGGTCCGAGCCCCAGCATTTT.